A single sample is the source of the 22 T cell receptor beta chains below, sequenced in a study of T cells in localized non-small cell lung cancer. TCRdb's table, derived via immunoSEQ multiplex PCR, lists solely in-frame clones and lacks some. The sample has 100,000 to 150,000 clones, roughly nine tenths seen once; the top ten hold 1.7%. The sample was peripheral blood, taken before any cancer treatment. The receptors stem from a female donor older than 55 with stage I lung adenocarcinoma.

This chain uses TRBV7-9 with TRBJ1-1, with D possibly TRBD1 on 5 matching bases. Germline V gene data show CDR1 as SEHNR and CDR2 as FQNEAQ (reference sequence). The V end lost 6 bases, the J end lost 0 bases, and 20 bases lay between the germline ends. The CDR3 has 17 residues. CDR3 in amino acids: CASSPPSTGTMNTEAFF. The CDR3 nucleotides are TGTGCCAGCAGTCCCCCATCCACAGGCACCATGAACACTGAAGCTTTCTTT.

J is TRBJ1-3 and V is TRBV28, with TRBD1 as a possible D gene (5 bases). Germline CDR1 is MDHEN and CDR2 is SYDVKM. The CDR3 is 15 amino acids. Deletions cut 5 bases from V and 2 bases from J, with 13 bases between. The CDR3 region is CASSGFMGAGNTIYF. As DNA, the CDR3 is TGTGCCAGCAGTGGTTTCATGGGGGCTGGAAACACCATATATTTT. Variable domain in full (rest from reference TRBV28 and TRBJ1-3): DVKVTQSSRYLVKRTGEKVFLECVQDMDHENMFWYRQDPGLGLRLIYFSYDVKMKEKGDIPEGYSVSREKKERFSLILESASTNQTSMYLCASSGFMGAGNTIYFGEGSWLTVV.

The CDR3 bases are TGCGCCAGCAGCTTGGAAGGGCTAGCGGGAGGAAAAGAGACCCAGTACTTC. Its protein product is CASSLEGLAGGKETQYF. The rearrangement uses TRBV5-1 and TRBJ2-5; 11 nucleotides match TRBD2. Per germline, CDR1 SGHRS and CDR2 YFSETQ. V gave up 0 bases and J gave up 3 bases; unmatched junction bases: 7. The CDR3 loop spans 17 amino acids.

The DNA for the CDR3 is TGTGCCAGCAGCTTCTCCCTTAGAACAGGGAAGGCCGGAAACACCATATATTTT. It encodes CASSFSLRTGKAGNTIYF. The V call is TRBV7-6, the J call TRBJ1-3, with D perhaps TRBD1 (6 bases). The CDR3 extends over 18 amino acids. The V and J ends lost 3 bases and 4 bases respectively, with 22 bases between them. In germline, CDR1 is SGHVS, CDR2 FNYEAQ. Variable domain in full (rest from reference TRBV7-6 and TRBJ1-3): GAGVSQSPRYKVTKRGQDVALRCDPISGHVSLYWYRQALGQGPEFLTYFNYEAQQDKSGLPNDRFSAERPEGSISTLTIQRTEQRDSAMYRCASSFSLRTGKAGNTIYFGEGSWLTVV.

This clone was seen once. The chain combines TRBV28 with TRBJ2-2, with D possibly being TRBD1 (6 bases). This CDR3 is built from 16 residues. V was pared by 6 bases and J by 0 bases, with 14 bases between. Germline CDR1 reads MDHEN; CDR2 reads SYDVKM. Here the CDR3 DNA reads TGTGCCAGCAGCCCTCTAGGGGGTACGAACACCGGGGAGCTGTTTTTT. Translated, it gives CASSPLGGTNTGELFF.

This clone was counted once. DNA for the CDR3: TGTGCCAGCAGCTTAGAGCGCCCTTACAATGAGCAGTTCTTC. As protein: CASSLERPYNEQFF. The rearrangement uses TRBV7-9 and TRBJ2-1; D is uncertain. CDR1 and CDR2 from the germline V gene are SEHNR and FQNEAQ (reference sequence). V was trimmed by 1 base and J by 4 bases, leaving 8 bases between them. This CDR3 is built from 14 residues.

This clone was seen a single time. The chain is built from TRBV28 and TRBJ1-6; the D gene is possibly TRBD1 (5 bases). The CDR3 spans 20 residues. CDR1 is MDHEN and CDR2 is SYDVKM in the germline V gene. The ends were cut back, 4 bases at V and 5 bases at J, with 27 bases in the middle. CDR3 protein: CASSWILDSPAGIDNSPLHF. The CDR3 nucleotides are TGTGCCAGCAGTTGGATTCTCGACAGTCCGGCCGGAATAGATAATTCACCCCTCCACTTT. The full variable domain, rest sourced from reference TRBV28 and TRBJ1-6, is DVKVTQSSRYLVKRTGEKVFLECVQDMDHENMFWYRQDPGLGLRLIYFSYDVKMKEKGDIPEGYSVSREKKERFSLILESASTNQTSMYLCASSWILDSPAGIDNSPLHFGNGTRLTVT.

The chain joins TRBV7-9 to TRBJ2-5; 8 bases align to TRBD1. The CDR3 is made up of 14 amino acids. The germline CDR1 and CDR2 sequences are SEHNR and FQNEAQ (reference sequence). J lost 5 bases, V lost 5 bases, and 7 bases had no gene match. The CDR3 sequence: CASSLTGVAETQYF. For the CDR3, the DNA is TGTGCCAGCAGCCTGACAGGGGTGGCGGAGACCCAGTACTTC. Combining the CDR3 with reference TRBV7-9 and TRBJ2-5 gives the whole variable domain DTGVSQNPRHKITKRGQNVTFRCDPISEHNRLYWYRQTLGQGPEFLTYFQNEAQLEKSRLLSDRFSAERPKGSFSTLEIQRTEQGDSAMYLCASSLTGVAETQYFGPGTRLLVL.

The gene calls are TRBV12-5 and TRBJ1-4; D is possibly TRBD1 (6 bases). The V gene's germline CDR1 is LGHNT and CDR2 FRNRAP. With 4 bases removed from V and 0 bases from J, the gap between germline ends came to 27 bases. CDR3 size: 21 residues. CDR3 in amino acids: CASGSPAGTYTNFATNEKLFF. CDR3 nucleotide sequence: TGTGCTAGTGGTTCCCCCGCCGGGACATACACAAACTTTGCAACTAATGAAAAACTGTTTTTT.

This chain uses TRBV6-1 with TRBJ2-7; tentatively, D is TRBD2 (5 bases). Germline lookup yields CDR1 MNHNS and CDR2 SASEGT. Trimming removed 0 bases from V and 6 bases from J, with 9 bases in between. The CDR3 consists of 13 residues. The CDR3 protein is CASSEARVGEQYF. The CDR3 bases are TGTGCCAGCAGTGAAGCGCGGGTGGGCGAGCAGTACTTC.

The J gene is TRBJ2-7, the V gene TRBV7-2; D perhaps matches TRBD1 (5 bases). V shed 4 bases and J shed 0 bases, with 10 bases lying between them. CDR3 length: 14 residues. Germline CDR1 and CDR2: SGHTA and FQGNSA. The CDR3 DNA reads TGTGCCAGCAGCTCAGGGTCCTACTCCTACGAGCAGTACTTC. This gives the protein CASSSGSYSYEQYF.

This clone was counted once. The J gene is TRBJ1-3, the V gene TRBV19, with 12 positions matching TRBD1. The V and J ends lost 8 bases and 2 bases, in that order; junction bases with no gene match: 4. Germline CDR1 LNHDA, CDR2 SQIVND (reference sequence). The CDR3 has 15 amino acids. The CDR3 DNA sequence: TGTGCCAGTGAGGGACAGGGGGCAACTGGAAACACCATATATTTT. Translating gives CASEGQGATGNTIYF.

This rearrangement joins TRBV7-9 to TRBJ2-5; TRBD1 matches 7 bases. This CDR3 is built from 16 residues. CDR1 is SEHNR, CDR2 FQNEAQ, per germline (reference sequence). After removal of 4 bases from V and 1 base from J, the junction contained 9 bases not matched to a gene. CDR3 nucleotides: TGTGCCAGCAGCTCCCGACAGGGCCCCGGCCAAGAGACCCAGTACTTC. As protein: CASSSRQGPGQETQYF. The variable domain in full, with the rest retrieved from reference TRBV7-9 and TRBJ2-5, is DTGVSQNPRHKITKRGQNVTFRCDPISEHNRLYWYRQTLGQGPEFLTYFQNEAQLEKSRLLSDRFSAERPKGSFSTLEIQRTEQGDSAMYLCASSSRQGPGQETQYFGPGTRLLVL.

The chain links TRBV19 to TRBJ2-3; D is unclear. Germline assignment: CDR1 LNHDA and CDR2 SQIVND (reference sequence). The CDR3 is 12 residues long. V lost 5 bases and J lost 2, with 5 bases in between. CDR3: CASSPFTDTQYF. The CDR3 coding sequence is TGTGCCAGTAGTCCCTTCACAGATACGCAGTATTTT.

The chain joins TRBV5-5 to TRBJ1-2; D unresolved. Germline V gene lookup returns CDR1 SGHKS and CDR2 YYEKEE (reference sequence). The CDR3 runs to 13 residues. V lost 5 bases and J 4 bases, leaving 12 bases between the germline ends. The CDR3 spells CASSQIYSYGYTF. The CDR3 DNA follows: TGTGCCAGCAGTCAGATCTATTCCTATGGCTACACCTTC.

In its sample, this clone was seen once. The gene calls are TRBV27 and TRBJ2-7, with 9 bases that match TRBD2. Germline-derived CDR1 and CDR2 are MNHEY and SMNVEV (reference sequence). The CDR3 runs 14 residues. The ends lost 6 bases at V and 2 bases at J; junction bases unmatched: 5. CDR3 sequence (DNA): TGTGCCAGCAGGTCTAGCGGGAAGCCCTACGAGCAGTACTTC. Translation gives CASRSSGKPYEQYF.

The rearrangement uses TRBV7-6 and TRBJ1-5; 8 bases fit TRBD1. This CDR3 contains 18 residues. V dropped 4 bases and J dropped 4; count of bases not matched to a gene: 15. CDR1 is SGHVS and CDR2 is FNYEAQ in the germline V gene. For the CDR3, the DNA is TGTGCCAGCAGCTCCTTACCAATGGACAGGGATGGGAATCAGCCCCAGCATTTT. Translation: CASSSLPMDRDGNQPQHF.

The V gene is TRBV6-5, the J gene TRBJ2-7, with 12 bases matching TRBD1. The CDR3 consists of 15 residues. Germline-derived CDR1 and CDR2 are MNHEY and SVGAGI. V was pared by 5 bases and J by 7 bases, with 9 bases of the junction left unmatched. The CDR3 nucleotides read TGTGCCAGCAGTCAGACTTGGGACAGGGGGCAAGAGCAGTACTTC. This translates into CASSQTWDRGQEQYF.

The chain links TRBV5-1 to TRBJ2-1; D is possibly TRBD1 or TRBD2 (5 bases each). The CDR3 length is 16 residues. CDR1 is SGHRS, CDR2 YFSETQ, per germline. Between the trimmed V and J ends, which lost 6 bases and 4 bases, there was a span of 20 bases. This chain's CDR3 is CASTPDGASLYNEQFF. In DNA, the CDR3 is TGCGCCAGCACCCCTGACGGGGCTAGCTTATACAATGAGCAGTTCTTC.

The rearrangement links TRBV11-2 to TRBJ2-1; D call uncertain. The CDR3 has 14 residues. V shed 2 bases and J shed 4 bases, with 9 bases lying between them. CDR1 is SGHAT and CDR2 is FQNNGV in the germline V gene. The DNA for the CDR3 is TGTGCCAGCAGCTTATCTTTGCGGTACAATGAGCAGTTCTTC. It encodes CASSLSLRYNEQFF.

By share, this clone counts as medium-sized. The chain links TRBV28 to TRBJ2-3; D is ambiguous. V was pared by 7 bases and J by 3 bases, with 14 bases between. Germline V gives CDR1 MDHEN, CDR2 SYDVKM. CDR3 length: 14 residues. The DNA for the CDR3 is TGTGCCAGCACGGTCCCCACCCGGACAGATACGCAGTATTTT. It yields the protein CASTVPTRTDTQYF. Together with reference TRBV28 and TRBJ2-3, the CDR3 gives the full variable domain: DVKVTQSSRYLVKRTGEKVFLECVQDMDHENMFWYRQDPGLGLRLIYFSYDVKMKEKGDIPEGYSVSREKKERFSLILESASTNQTSMYLCASTVPTRTDTQYFGPGTRLTVL.

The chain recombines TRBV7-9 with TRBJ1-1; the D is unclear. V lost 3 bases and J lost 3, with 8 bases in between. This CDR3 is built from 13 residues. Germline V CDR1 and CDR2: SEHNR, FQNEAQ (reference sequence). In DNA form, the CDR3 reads TGTGCCAGCAGCTTCGGTAGGGACACTGAAGCTTTCTTT. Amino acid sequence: CASSFGRDTEAFF.